The clone carrying this T cell receptor beta chain was seen repeatedly, ten times or more. Antigen unknown. The data originate from a study of T cells in Graves' hyperthyroidism and ophthalmopathy. RNA transcripts yielded amplified TCR beta CDR3 regions. In the first-round RT-PCR of the TCR CDR3, the HTBI primer set was used. MiXCR was run by TCRdb on the multiplex PCR reads, yielding one entry per CDR3 protein. The sample carries around 720,000 distinct CDR3 sequences, 35% recorded once. In patients aged 18 to 65, hyperthyroidism was newly diagnosed, with duration under 2 months. Study-wide results and limits: Most thyroid clonotypes with frequency above 0.001 were detected in blood. Ophthalmopathy stood apart from stable hyperthyroidism in a 13 V-J model. Ophthalmopathy onset followed model prediction by a median about six months.

This receptor was obtained from a woman between 35 and 50 years old with Graves' hyperthyroidism. Sequencing was performed on blood.

The CDR3 DNA is TGCGCCAGCAGTGTAGACAGTCCGTATGGCTACACCTTC. This encodes CASSVDSPYGYTF. V usage is TRBV10-1 and J usage is TRBJ1-2; TRBD1 is a possible D gene (5 bases). CDR1 is WNHNN, CDR2 SYGVQD, per germline (reference sequence). Trimming took off 4 bases at V and 5 bases at J, with 11 bases between the two ends. The length of the CDR3 is 13 residues.